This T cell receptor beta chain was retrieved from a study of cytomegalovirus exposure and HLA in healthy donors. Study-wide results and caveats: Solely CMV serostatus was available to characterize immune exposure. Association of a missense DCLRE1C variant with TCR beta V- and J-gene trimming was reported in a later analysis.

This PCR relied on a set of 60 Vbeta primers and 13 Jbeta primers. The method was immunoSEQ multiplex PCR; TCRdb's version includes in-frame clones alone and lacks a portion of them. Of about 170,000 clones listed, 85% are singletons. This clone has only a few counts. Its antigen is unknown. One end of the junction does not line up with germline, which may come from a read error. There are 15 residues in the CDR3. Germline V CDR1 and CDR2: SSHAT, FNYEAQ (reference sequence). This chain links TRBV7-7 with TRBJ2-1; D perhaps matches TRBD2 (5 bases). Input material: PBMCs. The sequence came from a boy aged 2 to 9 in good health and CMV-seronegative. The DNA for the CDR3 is TGTGCTAGCAGCTCCGTGGGGAGCTCCTACAATGAGCAGTTCTTC. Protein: CASSSVGSSYNEQFF.